These 4 T cell receptor beta chains share one sample of origin, sequenced in a study of blood T cell repertoires in COVID-19. The table came from immunoSEQ multiplex PCR; TCRdb's copy has only in-frame clones and leaves some out. The table records a few hundred thousand clones, over 75% of them present only once. Sequences were obtained from PBMCs or T cells enriched from blood (not recorded which). These receptors were taken from a young woman who had been exposed to COVID-19.

The rearrangement links TRBV5-1 to TRBJ2-7, with TRBD2 matching 10 bases. Trimming took 8 bases from V and 5 from J; bases not matched to a gene: 13. This CDR3 has 15 amino acids. Germline V gives CDR1 SGHRS, CDR2 YFSETQ. CDR3 DNA: TGCGCCAGTGCGGGGCTAGCGGGAGACATCGACGAGCAGTACTTC. Its translation: CASAGLAGDIDEQYF. The entire variable domain, with the rest obtained from reference TRBV5-1 and TRBJ2-7, is as follows: KAGVTQTPRYLIKTRGQQVTLSCSPISGHRSVSWYQQTPGQGLQFLFEYFSETQRNKGNFPGRFSGRQFSNSRSEMNVSTLELGDSALYLCASAGLAGDIDEQYFGPGTRLTVT.

The rearrangement uses TRBV4-2 and TRBJ2-5; maybe TRBD2 (5 bases). The CDR3 contains 14 residues. Germline V CDR1 and CDR2: LGHNA, YNFKEQ. The V gene lost 6 bases and the J gene lost 4 bases, with 15 bases spanning the gap. CDR3 in DNA: TGTGCCAGCAGGAACGAGGGAAGAACAGAGACCCAGTACTTC. It encodes CASRNEGRTETQYF.

CDR3 amino acids: CASIPNRGYGEKLFF. The CDR3 coding sequence is TGTGCCAGCATCCCCAACCGGGGGTACGGTGAAAAACTGTTTTTT. The rearrangement uses TRBV28 and TRBJ1-4; a weak D match, TRBD1 (5 bases). The CDR3 sequence is 15 residues long. CDR1 MDHEN and CDR2 SYDVKM come from the germline V gene. Trimming shortened V by 7 bases and J by 7 bases, and 19 bases separated the two germline ends.

This clone was observed a handful of times. The rearrangement uses TRBV10-1 and TRBJ2-7; perhaps TRBD1 as D (6 bases). The CDR3 is 16 residues long. Between the trimmed V and J ends, which lost 6 bases and 3 bases, there was a span of 21 bases. The germline gives CDR1 WNHNN, CDR2 SYGVQD (reference sequence). CDR3 amino acids: CASRPRGRGRYYEQYF. CDR3 DNA sequence: TGCGCCAGCAGGCCAAGGGGGAGAGGACGCTACTACGAGCAGTACTTC.